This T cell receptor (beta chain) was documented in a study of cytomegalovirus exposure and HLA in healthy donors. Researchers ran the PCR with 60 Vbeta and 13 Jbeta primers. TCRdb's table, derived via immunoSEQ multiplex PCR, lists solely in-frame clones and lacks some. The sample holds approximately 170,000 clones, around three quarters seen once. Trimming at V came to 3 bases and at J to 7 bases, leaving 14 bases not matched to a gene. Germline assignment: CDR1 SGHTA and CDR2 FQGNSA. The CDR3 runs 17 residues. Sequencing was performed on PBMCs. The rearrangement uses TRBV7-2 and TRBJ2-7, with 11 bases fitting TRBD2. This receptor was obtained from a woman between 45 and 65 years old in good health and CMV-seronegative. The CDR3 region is CASSFGASGRPAEEQYF. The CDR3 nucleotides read TGTGCCAGCAGCTTTGGGGCTAGCGGGAGGCCCGCTGAGGAGCAGTACTTC. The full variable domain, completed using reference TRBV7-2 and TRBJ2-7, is GAGVSQSPSNKVTEKGKDVELRCDPISGHTALYWYRQSLGQGLEFLIYFQGNSAPDKSGLPSDRFSAERTGGSVSTLTIQRTQQEDSAVYLCASSFGASGRPAEEQYFGPGTRLTVT.